The present entry profiles one T cell receptor (beta chain) with its context. Its antigen target is currently unknown. Base qualities are not provided; no much larger clone lies one nucleotide away. The CDR3 regions of human TCRbeta chains were subjected to immunosequencing. The study's processing was this. TCRs in the repertoires were compared against a reference library of SARS-CoV-2-specific TCRs that had been generated with the MIRA antigen-specificity platform. Breadth was defined as the fraction of unique TCRs that were SARS-CoV-2-associated, and depth was defined as the fraction of total T cells that were SARS-CoV-2-associated. Using the MIRA data, each spike-specific TCR was mapped to the spike region that the TCR reacts to and placed in a CD4 or CD8 class. Log10-transformed breadth and depth values were compared by one-way ANOVA with Sidak's multiple comparisons tests. In its TCRdb copy, this immuneACCESS table keeps in-frame sequences only and misses some clones. Where compared with another copy, unresolved V genes explain less than half of these, and the others have no known cause. The V and J calls and clone size were taken over from that table, and D and trimming were inferred from the DNA. The table for this sample lists 80,000 to 100,000 clones; approximately 90% of them were counted only once. Roughly 12% of the sample is taken by the ten largest.

The germline V gene (reference sequence) gives CDR1 as LNHDA and CDR2 as SQIVND. V loses 4 bases at its end and J loses 5 bases; junction bases beyond the gene matches: 8. Spanning cysteine to phenylalanine, the CDR3 consists of 17 amino acids. Kept here is only the CDR3 DNA, which spans 51 bases and is read in frame from base 1. The sample comes from a study of T cell responses to AZD1222 COVID-19 vaccine (TCRdb year 2021). At the level of the whole study: AZD1222 recipients whose second dose came at about 4 weeks and those whose second dose came at about 12 weeks were combined into one group, since spike-specific TCR depth and breadth did not differ between the two schedules. A total of 233 trial participants underwent TCR sequencing, of whom about 200 had received two doses of AZD1222 and about 25 had received two doses of the MenACWY control vaccine. Trial participants were enrolled by age into subgroups of 18-55, 56-69 and 70-plus years, and approximately 150, 30 and 60 TCR-sequenced participants, respectively, were included in these subgroups.

Explained via the paper, the time point label denotes: baseline before first vaccination. Vaccinee samples came from UK trials COV001 and COV002, including a single-blind randomized controlled phase 2/3 trial of AZD1222 (ChAdOx1 nCoV-19) in healthy adults. Trial participant PBMC samples were collected at day 0 and day 28 after the second dose for TCRbeta chain sequencing. Broad study findings and their caveats: Epitopes outside the regions mutated in the B.1.351 and B.1.1.7 variants were reportedly recognized by nearly half of the unique spike-specific TCRs. Because no samples from the day 14 peak response were available, repertoires could be characterized only after the peak T cell response. Conclusions about previously exposed vaccinees are limited, since just 6 or 7 AZD1222 recipients were seropositive for SARS-CoV-2 at baseline. In the small 56-69-year group, the increase in depth fell short of significance, most likely because of low power. After two AZD1222 doses, spike-specific TCR breadth and depth were significantly higher than at day 0 and than in MenACWY recipients. Most participants were white British and females outnumbered males, and the authors suggested that clonal diversity may have been underestimated. CD4 TCRs associated with the vaccine covered the entire spike protein, and the dominant responses were in regions 160-218 and 743-854.

The origin of this receptor is an adult in good health. The rearrangement joined TRBV19 to TRBJ2-2, with 12 bases in between that match TRBD2. Sample: peripheral blood, taken on day 0 of AZD1222 vaccination. This receptor carries the CDR3 CASSKALAGGRTGELFF. The DNA reads as follows: TGTGCCAGTAGTAAAGCTCTAGCGGGAGGGAGGACCGGGGAGCTGTTTTTT.